Each of the 16 T cell receptor beta chains below was sequenced from the same sample in a study of cytomegalovirus exposure and HLA in healthy donors. PCR amplification relied on 60 Vbeta primers (plus 13 Jbeta primers). Clones were sequenced by immunoSEQ multiplex PCR, and TCRdb holds only the in-frame ones, with some missing. The sample has about 150,000 clones. Source material: PBMCs. These receptors were obtained from a young man in good health and CMV-seronegative.

The gene calls are TRBV29-1 and TRBJ2-7; 9 nucleotides line up with TRBD1. The CDR3 is made up of 13 amino acids. CDR1 SQVTM and CDR2 ANQGSEA come from the germline V gene. Trimming at V came to 6 bases and at J to 5 bases, leaving 8 bases not matched to a gene. CDR3 sequence reads: CSVAGTGIDEQYF. The CDR3 nucleotides are TGCAGCGTGGCCGGGACAGGGATCGACGAGCAGTACTTC.

The rearrangement links TRBV7-9 to TRBJ1-1; D ambiguous. The CDR3 totals 13 residues. Germline values: CDR1 SEHNR, CDR2 FQNEAQ (reference sequence). V was shortened by 5 bases and J by 1 base, with 8 bases between the two germline ends. The CDR3 reads CASSPGGNTEAFF. CDR3 DNA: TGTGCCAGCAGCCCCGGCGGGAACACTGAAGCTTTCTTT.

The chain has TRBV19 and TRBJ2-5; 7 bases agree with TRBD1. With the DNA end fitting TRBJ2-7 better, the J assignment may be wrong. Germline V lookup: CDR1 LNHDA, CDR2 SQIVND (reference sequence). This CDR3 contains 14 residues. Here the CDR3 reads CASSTSGGFNEQYF. The DNA for the CDR3 is TGTGCCAGTAGTACTTCAGGGGGTTTCAACGAGCAGTACTTC.

CDR3 amino acids: CASSPSYGYTF. CDR3 nucleotide sequence: TGTGCCAGCAGTCCTAGTTATGGCTACACCTTC. The chain recombines TRBV2 with TRBJ1-2; D gene unclear. V shed 5 bases and J shed 5 bases, with 6 bases lying between them. The CDR3 is made up of 11 amino acids. Germline lookup yields CDR1 SNHLY and CDR2 FYNNEI.

The CDR3 region is CASSLARVRGSEQYF. The CDR3 DNA sequence: TGTGCCAGCAGCTTAGCGCGAGTCAGGGGGTCTGAGCAGTACTTC. The V gene is TRBV7-8, the J gene TRBJ2-7; 7 bases line up with TRBD1. Germline assignment: CDR1 SGHVS and CDR2 FQNEAQ. V lost 0 bases, J lost 7 bases, and 9 bases stayed unmatched. This CDR3 region has 15 residues.

This rearrangement joins TRBV7-8 to TRBJ2-2, with 7 bases identical to TRBD2. Germline-derived CDR1 and CDR2 are SGHVS and FQNEAQ. Trimming took 5 bases from V and 13 from J; bases not matched to a gene: 16. The CDR3 totals 15 residues. DNA of the CDR3: TGTGCCAGCAGCCCGACGGGGGGACGGCCCCGGGGGCTGTTTTTT. This translates into CASSPTGGRPRGLFF.

The CDR3 nucleotides read TGTGCCATCAGTATGACAGGGGAGGGCTTCACTGAAGCTTTCTTT. The encoded protein is CAISMTGEGFTEAFF. This chain uses TRBV10-3 with TRBJ1-1; TRBD1 matches 8 bases. Germline V gives CDR1 ENHRY, CDR2 SYGVKD. The CDR3 is 15 residues long. V lost 5 bases to trimming and J lost 4 bases; unmatched junction nucleotides: 9.

V usage is TRBV29-1 and J usage is TRBJ2-2, with a tentative D call TRBD2 (6 bases). Germline loops: CDR1 SQVTM, CDR2 ANQGSEA. V was cut by 3 bases and J by 4 bases, with 12 bases left in between. CDR3 length equals 14 residues. In nucleotides, the CDR3 is TGCAGCGTTGACTTAACTAGCAGCACCGGGGAGCTGTTTTTT. It yields the protein CSVDLTSSTGELFF.

V gene TRBV2 combines with J gene TRBJ1-4; D gene unclear. Trimming pared 8 bases from V and 5 bases from J, leaving 15 bases between. In germline, CDR1 is SNHLY, CDR2 FYNNEI. CDR3 length equals 14 residues. In DNA form, the CDR3 reads TGTGCCAGCTCTAGGATCAATCCGAATGAAAAACTGTTTTTT. This translates into CASSRINPNEKLFF.

The chain uses TRBV7-2 and TRBJ2-4, with 10 bases identical to TRBD2. The ends lost 6 bases at V and 8 bases at J; junction bases unmatched: 7. Germline loops: CDR1 SGHTA, CDR2 FQGNSA. The CDR3 has 14 residues. CDR3 DNA: TGTGCCAGCAGATTCCGAGGGACTAGCGACATTCAGTACTTC. Its protein product is CASRFRGTSDIQYF.

The CDR3 loop reads CASSEGGAGETQYF. In nucleotides, the CDR3 is TGTGCCAGCAGCGAGGGAGGGGCTGGGGAGACCCAGTACTTC. The chain employs TRBV9 and TRBJ2-5; 7 bases agree with TRBD2. This CDR3 has 14 amino acids. The germline V gene encodes CDR1 SGDLS and CDR2 YYNGEE. The V segment lost 3 bases and the J segment 5 bases; nucleotides outside the gene matches: 7. The complete variable domain, with remaining parts taken from reference TRBV9 and TRBJ2-5, reads DSGVTQTPKHLITATGQRVTLRCSPRSGDLSVYWYQQSLDQGLQFLIQYYNGEERAKGNILERFSAQQFPDLHSELNLSSLELGDSALYFCASSEGGAGETQYFGPGTRLLVL.

V gene TRBV6-5 combines with J gene TRBJ2-7; TRBD1 agrees at 8 bases. Germline V gene data show CDR1 as MNHEY and CDR2 as SVGAGI. V lost 6 bases, J lost 4 bases, and 8 bases stayed unmatched. The CDR3 has 14 residues. The CDR3 DNA reads as TGTGCCAGCAGGCGGTGGACAGGGAGTTACGAGCAGTACTTC. It specifies CASRRWTGSYEQYF.

The genes are TRBV4-1 and TRBJ2-2; TRBD2 agrees at 10 bases. The V segment lost 4 bases and the J segment 2 bases; nucleotides outside the gene matches: 4. The CDR3 runs to 16 residues. The germline V gene has CDR1 MGHRA and CDR2 YSYEKL. CDR3 in DNA: TGCGCCAGCAGCCCCTGGACTAGCGGCAACACCGGGGAGCTGTTTTTT. Protein: CASSPWTSGNTGELFF.

The chain carries TRBV6-4 and TRBJ1-1, with 11 positions matching TRBD1. Germline trimming cut 2 bases from V and 4 bases from J; bases unmatched to any gene: 3. CDR3 length: 15 amino acids. The V gene's germline CDR1 is MRHNA and CDR2 SNTAGT. The CDR3 DNA sequence: TGTGCCAGCAGTGACGGGACAGGGGGGGGCACTGAAGCTTTCTTT. Protein sequence: CASSDGTGGGTEAFF.

V and J are TRBV6-4 and TRBJ2-2, with D unclear. The CDR3 spans 16 residues. V shed 0 bases and J shed 4 bases, with 12 bases lying between them. Germline CDR1 and CDR2: MRHNA and SNTAGT. This CDR3 is CASSDSVDRVTGELFF. The CDR3 DNA reads as TGTGCCAGCAGTGACTCAGTCGATCGGGTCACCGGGGAGCTGTTTTTT.

This chain connects TRBV6-5 to TRBJ2-2; perhaps TRBD2 as D (5 bases). The V gene lost 2 bases and the J gene lost 1 base, with 8 bases spanning the gap. Germline V gene data show CDR1 as MNHEY and CDR2 as SVGAGI. This CDR3 has 15 amino acids. The CDR3, as DNA: TGTGCCAGCAGTTACCGGGGTGGGAACACCGGGGAGCTGTTTTTT. The encoded protein is CASSYRGGNTGELFF.